A single sample gave rise to the 14 T cell receptor beta chains below, sequenced in a study of cytomegalovirus exposure and HLA in healthy donors. Use of 60 Vbeta and 13 Jbeta primers characterized the PCR. Measured with immunoSEQ multiplex PCR; TCRdb has only the in-frame clones, and not every one. The table includes 150,000 to 250,000 clones, roughly 79% detected once. Sequences were obtained from PBMCs. The receptors derive from a young man in good health and CMV-seronegative.

The chain joins TRBV28 to TRBJ2-3, with D unresolved. The CDR3 length is 13 residues. Trimming removed 3 bases at V and 4 bases at J, with 8 bases between. Germline CDR1 is MDHEN and CDR2 is SYDVKM. CDR3 in amino acids: CASSFPRADTQYF. DNA of the CDR3: TGTGCCAGCAGTTTCCCTCGGGCAGATACGCAGTATTTT.

The CDR3 region has the DNA TGTGCCAGCAGCACCGACGGGGGGAATTCACCCCAGCATTTT. It codes for CASSTDGGNSPQHF. The gene calls are TRBV9 and TRBJ1-5; the D gene is possibly TRBD1 (5 bases). The V and J ends lost 4 bases and 10 bases respectively, with 18 bases between them. Germline values: CDR1 SGDLS, CDR2 YYNGEE. CDR3 length: 14 amino acids.

The chain carries TRBV7-9 and TRBJ1-2, with 7 nucleotides matching TRBD1. There are 16 residues in the CDR3. V lost 5 bases, J lost 0 bases, and 9 bases stayed unmatched. Germline-derived CDR1 and CDR2 are SEHNR and FQNEAQ (reference sequence). The chain's CDR3 is CASSPPEGTANYGYTF. CDR3 nucleotide sequence: TGTGCCAGCAGCCCCCCCGAGGGGACAGCTAACTATGGCTACACCTTC.

J is TRBJ2-5 and V is TRBV7-9; 7 bases align to TRBD1. From germline, CDR1 is SEHNR and CDR2 FQNEAQ (reference sequence). The CDR3 contains 16 residues. The J segment lost 5 bases and the V segment lost 4 bases, leaving 13 bases of the junction unmatched. The CDR3 sequence is CASSSTGAAASETQYF. The CDR3 DNA reads as TGTGCCAGCAGCTCCACAGGGGCCGCGGCGAGTGAGACCCAGTACTTC. Based on the CDR3 plus reference TRBV7-9 and TRBJ2-5, the full variable domain is DTGVSQNPRHKITKRGQNVTFRCDPISEHNRLYWYRQTLGQGPEFLTYFQNEAQLEKSRLLSDRFSAERPKGSFSTLEIQRTEQGDSAMYLCASSSTGAAASETQYFGPGTRLLVL.

This clone has just a few counts. CDR3 protein: CASTTGSSYNEQFF. In nucleotides, the CDR3 is TGTGCCAGCACTACAGGGAGCTCCTACAATGAGCAGTTCTTC. The rearrangement uses TRBV25-1 and TRBJ2-1; possibly TRBD1 for D (6 bases). Germline V lookup: CDR1 MGHDK, CDR2 SYGVNS. V was pared by 7 bases and J by 0 bases, with 10 bases between. The CDR3 consists of 14 residues.

The chain carries TRBV19 and TRBJ2-7; D may be TRBD2 (5 bases). Per germline, CDR1 LNHDA and CDR2 SQIVND (reference sequence). The length of the CDR3 is 15 residues. V was trimmed by 6 bases and J by 5 bases, leaving 20 bases between them. CDR3 residues: CASSRVARLYDEQYF. The CDR3 nucleotides are TGTGCCAGTAGCCGGGTCGCTCGACTATACGACGAGCAGTACTTC.

This chain joins TRBV10-1 and TRBJ2-1, with TRBD2 matching 12 bases. The CDR3 is 14 residues long. Germline-derived CDR1 and CDR2 are WNHNN and SYGVQD (reference sequence). V lost 6 bases to trimming and J lost 4 bases; unmatched junction nucleotides: 1. CDR3 sequence (DNA): TGCGCCAGCAGCGGACTAGCGGGGTACAATGAGCAGTTCTTC. Translation gives CASSGLAGYNEQFF.

CDR3 nucleotide sequence: TGTGCCAGCACCCTATGGGCCACCGCCTACGAGCAGTACTTC. It yields the protein CASTLWATAYEQYF. The chain combines TRBV11-2 with TRBJ2-7; no reliable D call. CDR3 size: 14 residues. V lost 7 bases to trimming and J lost 2 bases, with 15 bases between them. CDR1 is SGHAT, CDR2 FQNNGV, per germline.

Only a few counts were recorded for this clone. V is TRBV7-2 and J is TRBJ1-1, with a weak D call TRBD1 (5 bases). Germline-derived CDR1 and CDR2 are SGHTA and FQGNSA. V was trimmed by 0 bases and J by 4 bases, leaving 9 bases between them. This CDR3 has 14 residues. CDR3 nucleotides: TGTGCCAGCAGCTTAGCGCTAGGGGTCACTGAAGCTTTCTTT. Amino acids: CASSLALGVTEAFF.

This rearrangement joins TRBV7-2 to TRBJ1-5; D may be TRBD1 (5 bases). The V end was cut by 1 base, the J end by 0 bases, with 10 bases between. Germline V gene sequence: CDR1 SGHTA, CDR2 FQGNSA. This CDR3 has 16 amino acids. The CDR3 spells CASSLVVGLSNQPQHF. In nucleotides, the CDR3 is TGTGCCAGCAGCTTAGTGGTGGGGCTTAGCAATCAGCCCCAGCATTTT.

The chain is built from TRBV29-1 and TRBJ1-1, with a possible D match to TRBD1 (6 bases). The CDR3 contains 14 residues. Deletions cut 8 bases from V and 0 bases from J, with 16 bases between. Per the germline V gene, CDR1 is SQVTM and CDR2 is ANQGSEA. CDR3 nucleotides: TGCAGCTTCCGAGGGGGACCTATGAACACTGAAGCTTTCTTT. It is translated as CSFRGGPMNTEAFF.

The chain has TRBV6-5 and TRBJ2-7; 8 bases map to TRBD2. Germline V gene lookup returns CDR1 MNHEY and CDR2 SVGAGI. The CDR3 spans 15 residues. The ends lost 5 bases at V and 6 bases at J; junction bases unmatched: 12. The CDR3 is CASSPRDSGTSEQYF. CDR3 DNA sequence: TGTGCCAGCAGTCCCCGGGATAGCGGGACTTCCGAGCAGTACTTC.

The J gene is TRBJ2-6, the V gene TRBV7-9, with D possibly being TRBD2 (6 bases). Germline V gene data show CDR1 as SEHNR and CDR2 as FQNEAQ (reference sequence). The CDR3 sequence is 18 residues long. Trimming stripped 6 bases from V and 4 bases from J, with 22 bases between. The CDR3 region is CASRRRDALKPGANVLTF. CDR3 sequence (DNA): TGTGCCAGCAGACGGCGGGACGCCCTTAAGCCCGGGGCCAACGTCCTGACTTTC.

The rearrangement uses TRBV7-2 and TRBJ2-2; a weak D match, TRBD1 (6 bases). V was shortened by 9 bases and J by 2 bases, with 10 bases between the two germline ends. Germline assignment: CDR1 SGHTA and CDR2 FQGNSA. This CDR3 spans 13 amino acids. This CDR3 reads CASTGINTGELFF. Here the CDR3 DNA reads TGTGCCAGTACAGGGATCAACACCGGGGAGCTGTTTTTT.